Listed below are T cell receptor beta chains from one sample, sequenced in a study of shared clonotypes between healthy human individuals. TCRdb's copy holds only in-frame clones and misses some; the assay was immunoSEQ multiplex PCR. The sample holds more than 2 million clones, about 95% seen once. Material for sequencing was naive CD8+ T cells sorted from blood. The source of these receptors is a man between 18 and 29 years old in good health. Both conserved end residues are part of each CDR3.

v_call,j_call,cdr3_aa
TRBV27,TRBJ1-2,CASSLSRQGVYGYTF
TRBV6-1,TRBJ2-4,CASSEGWGQEIKNIQYF
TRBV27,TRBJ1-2,CASSWTGDNYGYTF
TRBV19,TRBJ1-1,CASSIGGNTEAFF
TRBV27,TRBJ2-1,CASSLVGPGGNEQFF
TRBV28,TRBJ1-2,CASSYRGNYGYTF
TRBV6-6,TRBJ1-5,CASSDSAGVYQPQHF
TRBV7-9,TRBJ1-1,CASRPVGTEAFF
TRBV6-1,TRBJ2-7,CAGRGGGEQYF
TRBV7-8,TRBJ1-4,CASSQGWGRGEKLFF
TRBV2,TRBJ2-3,CASSDPLTGTTSTDTQYF
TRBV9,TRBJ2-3,CASSVDGRSTDTQYF
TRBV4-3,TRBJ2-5,CASSQGGGIEETQYF
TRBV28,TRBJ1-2,CASSLTGTGYGYTF
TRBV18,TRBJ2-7,CASSQGQGFYEQYF
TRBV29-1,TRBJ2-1,CSVLGLAGFVNEQFF
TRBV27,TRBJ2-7,CASSFGSLYEQYF
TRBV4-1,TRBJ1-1,CASSPLVGNTEAFF
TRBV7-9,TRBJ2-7,CASSFGGEGFEQYF
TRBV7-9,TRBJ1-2,CASSLAEGDYGYTF
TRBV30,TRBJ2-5,CAWSGGVASGIHETQYF
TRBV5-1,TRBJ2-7,CASSLHGVEQYF
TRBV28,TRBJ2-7,CASRIRGSYEQYF
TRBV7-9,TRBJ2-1,CASSLGDNEQFF
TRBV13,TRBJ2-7,CASSLGRGGGYEQYF
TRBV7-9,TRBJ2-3,CASSLFVLDTQYF
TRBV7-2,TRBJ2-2,CASSLAGLNTGELFF
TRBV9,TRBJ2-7,CASSPSGLAYEQYF
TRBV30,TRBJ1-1,CAWMKGAGTEAFF
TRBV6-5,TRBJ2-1,CASSQRLAGGNEQFF
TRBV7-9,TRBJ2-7,CASSSRDKSSYEQYF
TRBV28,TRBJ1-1,CASSLIPRTGEAFF
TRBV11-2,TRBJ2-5,CASSLWRDRETQYF
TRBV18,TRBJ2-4,CASSPPNGDIQYF
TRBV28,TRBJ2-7,CASSLGASGGHEQYF
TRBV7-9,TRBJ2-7,CASSYPGQGRYEQYF
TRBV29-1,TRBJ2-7,CSVVWDEQYF
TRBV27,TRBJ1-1,CASSVGSNTEAFF
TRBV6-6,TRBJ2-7,CASSSPRGTPYEQYF
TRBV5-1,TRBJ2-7,CASSLWGVSYEQYF
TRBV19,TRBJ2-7,CASSIRTGGYEQYF
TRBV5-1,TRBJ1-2,CASSSGQGGGYTF
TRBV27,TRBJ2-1,CASSRVRTGVNEQFF
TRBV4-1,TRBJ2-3,CASSQVTSGYTDTQYF
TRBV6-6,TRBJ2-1,CATGTGSYNEQFF
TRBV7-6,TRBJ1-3,CASSLGQGTGNTIYF
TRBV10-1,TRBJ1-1,CASSEAGGTEAFF
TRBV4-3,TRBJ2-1,CASSQEGAGVLAGIYNEQFF
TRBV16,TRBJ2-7,CASSPPGGYYEQYF